Below, one T cell receptor (beta chain) is given with its context. Germline is not matched at one junction end, which may reflect a read error. This entry comes from a study of blood T cells in healthy people across ages. From germline, CDR1 is SGHVS and CDR2 FNYEAQ. The CDR3 contains 14 residues. A J-beta primer mix and a sample-barcoded 5' primer were used in a second PCR of about 7 to 11 cycles. Each cDNA molecule received a tag from a template-switch adaptor that had 12 random nucleotides. MiXCR was run by TCRdb on the 5' RACE reads, yielding one entry per CDR3 protein. The data contain hundreds of thousands of distinct CDR3 sequences, about 43% of them seen just once; the ten biggest clones take up about 30%.

The clonotype originates from a man older than 75 in good health. Input material: blood. This chain links TRBV7-6 with TRBJ1-2; D gene ambiguous. This CDR3 reads CASSVATGSSGYTF. For the CDR3, the DNA is TGTGCCAGCAGCGTAGCGACGGGGTCCTCTGGCTACACCTTC.